Below, one T cell receptor beta chain is given with its context. This receptor's antigen is unknown. No base quality information exists; no much larger clone differs at one position. TCR beta CDR3 regions were sequenced from DNA using the immunoSEQ Assay. On the authors' methods: T cell density was computed as TCR beta template counts normalized to usable DNA estimated by amplifying housekeeping genes. The preseqR package was used to estimate richness by extrapolating to 400,000 templates for PBMC samples and to 120,000 templates for tissue samples. Clonality was defined as one minus Pielou's evenness. Differential abundance testing on productive amino-acid clonotypes, with a minimum total count of 5 and an alpha of 0.1, was used to identify tissue-enriched TCRs. Repertoire overlap between compartments was quantified with the Jaccard Index and Morisita Overlap Index. TCR beta CDR3s were clustered by GLIPH together with public tetramer-defined viral CDR3s, and at least three viral sequences plus V-gene enrichment were required for viral motifs. TCRdb re-hosts the immuneACCESS table, in-frame sequences only. Its copies lack some clones; in the studies checked, an unresolved V gene accounts for under half of them, and the cause for the rest is not known. V and J calls plus clone size are reproduced from that table; the DNA served to infer D and trimming. The sample includes 45,000 to 60,000 clones, with 70% to 90% observed a single time. 2.5% of the sample is held by the ten biggest clonotypes.

The source of the sample is a study of T cells in localized non-small cell lung cancer (dated by TCRdb to 2018 to 2020). In the study overall: Comparing tumors with uninvolved tumor-adjacent lungs, the study looked at the T cell repertoires of roughly 250 patients with early-stage NSCLC. The cohort consisted of under 300 treatment-naive NSCLC patients whose localized lung tumors had been resected. The mean age of the NSCLC patients was around 65 years, with 130 or so men and approximately 100 women.

The paper's findings and limits, for the study overall: Uninvolved tumor-adjacent lung showed the highest T cell clonality, higher than tumor, which suggests more focused antigenic responses in the uninvolved tumor-adjacent lung. Higher blood T cell density associated with longer overall survival, while higher adjacent-lung clonality associated with shorter survival. A median of around 60 of the top 100 tumor clones turned up in the paired uninvolved adjacent lung, and 25 to 35 of those clones also ranked among the top 100 of that same adjacent lung. Because of the exploratory design, TCR variables were selected using unadjusted p-values without false-discovery rate correction. Multi-region tumor sequencing was not performed, so intratumor heterogeneity could not be excluded.

At diagnosis, peripheral blood, uninvolved tumor-adjacent lung and tumor were collected and were preserved as a mix of fresh-frozen and FFPE material. For TCR repertoire profiling, the blood samples were analyzed as peripheral blood mononuclear cells. CDR1 and CDR2 are drawn from the germline V gene: MNHEY, SVGAGI. The CDR3 measures 14 amino acids from cysteine to phenylalanine. Kept here is only the CDR3 DNA, which spans 42 bases and is read in frame from base 1. The V and J ends are trimmed by 6 bases and 1 base, leaving 13 bases between them. The receptor was isolated from a man aged 35 to 69 with stage II lung adenocarcinoma. The chain employs TRBV6-5 and TRBJ2-7; the D gene lacks a confident call. The sample here was PBMCs, taken before any cancer treatment. The DNA sequence is as follows: TGTGCCAGCAGAAGGTGGGCAGATTCCTACGAGCAGTACTTC. This encodes CASRRWADSYEQYF.